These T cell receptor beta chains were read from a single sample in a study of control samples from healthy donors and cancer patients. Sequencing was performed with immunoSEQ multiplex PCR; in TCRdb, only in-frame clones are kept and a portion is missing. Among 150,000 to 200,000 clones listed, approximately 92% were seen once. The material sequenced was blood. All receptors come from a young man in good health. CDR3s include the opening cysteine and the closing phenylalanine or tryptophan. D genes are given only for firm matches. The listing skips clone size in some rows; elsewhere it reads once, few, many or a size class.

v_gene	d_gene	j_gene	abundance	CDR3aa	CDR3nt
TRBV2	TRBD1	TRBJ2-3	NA	CASSLGTVSDTQYF	TGTGCCAGCAGTCTGGGGACAGTTTCAGATACGCAGTATTTT
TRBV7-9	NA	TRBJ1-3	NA	CASRHDGAGNTIYF	TGTGCCAGCAGGCATGACGGAGCCGGAAACACCATATATTTT
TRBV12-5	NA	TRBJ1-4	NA	CASGLVGDGGCAVEKLFF	TGTGCTAGTGGTTTGGTGGGGGATGGGGGGTGCGCGGTGGAAAAACTGTTTTTT
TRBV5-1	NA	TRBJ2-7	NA	CASSLEGIYEQYF	TGCGCCAGCAGCTTGGAGGGGATCTACGAGCAGTACTTC
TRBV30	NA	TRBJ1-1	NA	CAWSVGGLGAFF	TGTGCCTGGAGTGTAGGGGGGCTGGGGGCTTTCTTT
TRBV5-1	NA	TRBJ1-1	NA	CASSWDINTEAFF	TGCGCCAGCAGCTGGGACATAAACACTGAAGCTTTCTTT
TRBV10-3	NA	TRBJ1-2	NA	CAISDPRGEGYTF	TGTGCCATCAGTGACCCGAGGGGTGAAGGCTACACCTTC
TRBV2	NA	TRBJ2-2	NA	CASRDLGDLNTGELFF	TGTGCCAGCAGAGACCTTGGCGACCTCAACACCGGGGAGCTGTTTTTT
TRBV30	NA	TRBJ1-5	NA	CAWSVGGIQPQHF	TGTGCCTGGAGTGTAGGGGGTATTCAGCCCCAGCATTTT
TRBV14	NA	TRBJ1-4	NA	CASSKFGRQMFF	TGTGCCAGCAGTAAGTTCGGCCGCCAGATGTTTTTT
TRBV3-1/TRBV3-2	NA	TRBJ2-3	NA	CASSPLNTDTQYF	TGTGCCAGCAGCCCCCTGAACACAGATACGCAGTATTTT
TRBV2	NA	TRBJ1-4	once	CASGYRDMNEFF	TGTGCCAGCGGATACCGGGACATGAACGAGTTTTTT
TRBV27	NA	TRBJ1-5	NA	CASSLRQGYQPQHF	TGTGCCAGCAGTTTACGGCAGGGGTATCAGCCCCAGCATTTT
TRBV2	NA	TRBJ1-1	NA	CASSLAGMNTEAFF	TGTGCCAGCAGTTTAGCGGGTATGAACACTGAAGCTTTCTTT
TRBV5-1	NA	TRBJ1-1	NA	CASSLAELGTEAFF	TGCGCCAGCAGCTTGGCCGAATTAGGGACTGAAGCTTTCTTT
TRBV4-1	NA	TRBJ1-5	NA	CASSRTRELVGQPQHF	TGCGCCAGCTCCCGTACCAGGGAACTTGTCGGGCAGCCCCAGCATTTT
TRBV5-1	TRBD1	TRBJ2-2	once	CASSFTGAATGELFF	TGCGCCAGCAGCTTTACAGGGGCGGCCACCGGGGAGCTGTTTTTT
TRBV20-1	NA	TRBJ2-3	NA	CSAVGADTQYF	TGCAGTGCTGTCGGGGCGGACACGCAGTATTTT
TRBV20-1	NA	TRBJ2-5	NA	CSASTAETQYF	TGCAGTGCTAGCACCGCGGAGACCCAGTACTTC
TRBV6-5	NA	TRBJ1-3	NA	CASRPGGSGNTIYF	TGTGCCAGCAGACCCGGGGGCTCTGGAAACACCATATATTTT
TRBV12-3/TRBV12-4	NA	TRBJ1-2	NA	CASSRVSYGYTF	TGTGCCAGCAGTAGGGTCTCCTATGGCTACACCTTC
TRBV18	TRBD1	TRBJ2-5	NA	CASSPTRQGPQETQYF	TGTGCCAGCTCCCCTACGAGACAGGGACCTCAAGAGACCCAGTACTTC